This entry lists 27 T cell receptor beta chains sequenced from one sample in a study of beta chain features in type 1 diabetes. The entirety of the isolated RNA underwent reverse transcription, so expressed TCRB transcripts were sequenced. Data came from immunoSEQ multiplex PCR; TCRdb stores just in-frame clones and leaves some out. The sample carries around 340,000 clones, 6.5% to 10% recorded once. Sample: central memory CD4+ T cells from blood. These receptors originate from a woman between 18 and 30 years old in good health.

This chain links TRBV7-9 with TRBJ2-1; possible D gene TRBD1, 5 bases. From germline, CDR1 is SEHNR and CDR2 FQNEAQ (reference sequence). V was shortened by 3 bases and J by 5 bases, with 14 bases between the two germline ends. This CDR3 contains 15 residues. The CDR3 DNA sequence: TGTGCCAGCAGCTTCCGGACACTAAGGAACAATGAGCAGTTCTTC. Translated: CASSFRTLRNNEQFF.

The gene calls are TRBV19 and TRBJ1-1; 9 bases agree with TRBD1. CDR1 LNHDA and CDR2 SQIVND come from the germline V gene (reference sequence). The CDR3 is made up of 13 amino acids. The ends lost 6 bases at V and 8 bases at J; junction bases unmatched: 7. The chain's CDR3 is CASRPRDRDEAFF. The CDR3 DNA is TGTGCCAGTAGACCCCGGGACAGGGACGAAGCTTTCTTT.

This clone was picked up many times. CDR3 residues: CASSFQGSRSYNEQFF. CDR3 DNA sequence: TGCGCCAGCAGCTTCCAAGGGTCGCGTTCCTACAATGAGCAGTTCTTC. The V and J genes are TRBV5-1 and TRBJ2-1, with D hard to call. V was shortened by 2 bases and J by 1 base, with 13 bases between the two germline ends. Per germline, CDR1 SGHRS and CDR2 YFSETQ. The CDR3 spans 16 residues.

This clone has only a few counts. The chain recombines TRBV27 with TRBJ2-7, with unresolved D. The germline V gene encodes CDR1 MNHEY and CDR2 SMNVEV (reference sequence). V was pared by 5 bases and J by 0 bases, with 8 bases between. The length of the CDR3 is 13 residues. The CDR3 loop is CASSRFFSYEQYF. CDR3 DNA sequence: TGTGCCAGCAGTCGCTTCTTCTCCTACGAGCAGTACTTC.

This clone was observed a handful of times. The chain carries TRBV12-2 and TRBJ2-5; the D call of TRBD2 is as the table states it, not checked on the DNA. TRBV12-2 is a documented pseudogene. The CDR3 loop spans 19 amino acids. The CDR3 coding sequence is TGTGCAAGTCGCTTAAGTCGCGGTCCAGCGATGCTCTATAAGGAGACCCAGTACTTC. Translating it yields CASRLSRGPAMLYKETQYF.

For this clone: The same CDR3 also results from other DNA sequences found in this sample. The V call is TRBV5-4, the J call TRBJ2-5; tentative D call: TRBD2 (5 bases). V was clipped by 0 bases and J by 5 bases, with 11 bases between them. Germline CDR1 SGHNT, CDR2 YYREEE (reference sequence). This CDR3 spans 14 amino acids. CDR3 sequence reads: CASSLGLAGETQYF. CDR3 nucleotide sequence: TGTGCCAGCAGCTTGGGTCTAGCTGGTGAGACCCAGTACTTC.

The chain joins TRBV7-2 to TRBJ2-5; 8 bases line up with TRBD2. The CDR3 runs to 17 residues. CDR1 is SGHTA, CDR2 FQGNSA, per germline. Unmatched junction bases numbered 15, after V lost 5 bases and J lost 4 bases. CDR3 sequence (DNA): TGTGCCAGCAGCCCAAGCGCCGGGACTAGGGTCCCAGAGACCCAGTACTTC. Its translation: CASSPSAGTRVPETQYF.

At least ten counts were recorded for this clone. This sequence joins TRBV2 and TRBJ2-5; no firm D call. With 6 bases removed from V and 5 bases from J, the gap between germline ends came to 4 bases. Germline V gives CDR1 SNHLY, CDR2 FYNNEI. CDR3 length equals 10 residues. CDR3: CASRVETQYF. DNA of the CDR3: TGTGCCAGCAGAGTGGAGACCCAGTACTTC.

This clone was observed a few times. The CDR3 coding sequence is TGTGCCAGCAGTTACCTAACGACAGGTCACTCCTACAATGAGCAGTTCTTC. Translation gives CASSYLTTGHSYNEQFF. The chain joins TRBV27 to TRBJ2-1, with D perhaps TRBD1 (6 bases). Germline CDR1 reads MNHEY; CDR2 reads SMNVEV (reference sequence). The CDR3 runs 17 residues. The ends were cut back, 4 bases at V and 0 bases at J, with 16 bases in the middle.

This clone appeared many times. The chain uses TRBV7-9 and TRBJ2-7; 10 bases align to TRBD2. CDR3 length: 16 amino acids. The germline gives CDR1 SEHNR, CDR2 FQNEAQ (reference sequence). The ends lost 4 bases at V and 9 bases at J; junction bases unmatched: 15. The CDR3 DNA reads TGTGCCAGCAGCTCACAAACCGGGACTAGCGAAATTCCGCAGTACTTC. Amino acids: CASSSQTGTSEIPQYF.

In this sample, this clone turned up a few times. The CDR3 sequence is CASSSRWGTNTGELFF. The CDR3 nucleotides are TGTGCCAGCAGCTCCCGCTGGGGTACCAACACCGGGGAGCTGTTTTTT. The chain employs TRBV7-9 and TRBJ2-2, with no clear D. Germline lookup yields CDR1 SEHNR and CDR2 FQNEAQ (reference sequence). This CDR3 comprises 16 residues. V lost 4 bases and J 2 bases, leaving 14 bases between the germline ends.

J is TRBJ1-4 and V is TRBV28, with D tentatively TRBD1 (6 bases). The ends were cut back, 10 bases at V and 4 bases at J, with 10 bases in the middle. Germline CDR1 is MDHEN and CDR2 is SYDVKM. The CDR3 extends over 12 amino acids. The CDR3 here is CAIRGLNEKLFF. Here the CDR3 DNA reads TGTGCCATACGGGGGCTTAATGAAAAACTGTTTTTT.

This clone was seen many times. The chain is built from TRBV6-1 and TRBJ1-1; D gene uncertain. CDR3 length: 14 residues. V was shortened by 1 base and J by 1 base, with 7 bases between the two germline ends. Germline CDR1 MNHNS, CDR2 SASEGT. CDR3 sequence (DNA): TGTGCCAGCAGTGAAGTTGGGAAGAACACTGAAGCTTTCTTT. Amino acids: CASSEVGKNTEAFF.

This clone occurred a few times. This rearrangement joins TRBV4-2 to TRBJ1-4; D ambiguous. The V gene's germline CDR1 is LGHNA and CDR2 YNFKEQ. This CDR3 has 12 residues. V lost 3 bases, J lost 15 bases, and 14 bases lay in between. The CDR3 DNA reads as TGTGCCAGCAGCCAGGCCGGGGAACTTTTGTTTTTT. This translates into CASSQAGELLFF.

This sequence joins TRBV2 and TRBJ1-2; 7 bases are shared with TRBD1. This CDR3 is built from 16 residues. Germline trimming cut 1 base from V and 7 bases from J; bases unmatched to any gene: 12. Germline V gene data show CDR1 as SNHLY and CDR2 as FYNNEI. The CDR3 loop is CASSEDLIRQGGGYTF. CDR3 bases: TGTGCCAGCAGTGAAGACCTAATCCGACAGGGCGGTGGCTACACCTTC.

This clone was found a few times. The rearrangement joins TRBV29-1 to TRBJ2-1; 11 positions agree with TRBD2. The CDR3 covers 16 residues. In germline, CDR1 is SQVTM, CDR2 ANQGSEA. Trimming removed 4 bases from V and 9 bases from J; junction bases left unmatched: 14. CDR3: CSVGWSSGRGEGEQFF. The CDR3 bases are TGCAGCGTTGGGTGGAGTAGCGGGAGGGGTGAGGGTGAGCAGTTCTTC.

This clone appeared a few times. The chain employs TRBV6-5 and TRBJ2-1, with 9 positions matching TRBD2. CDR3 length equals 13 residues. CDR1 is MNHEY, CDR2 SVGAGI, per germline. The V segment lost 10 bases and the J segment 2 bases; nucleotides outside the gene matches: 3. This chain's CDR3 is CATVAGAYNEQFF. CDR3 nucleotides: TGTGCCACCGTAGCGGGAGCCTACAATGAGCAGTTCTTC.

The genes are TRBV5-1 and TRBJ2-1; no clear D gene. This CDR3 is 14 amino acids long. V was clipped by 3 bases and J by 0 bases, with 7 bases between them. Germline V gene sequence: CDR1 SGHRS, CDR2 YFSETQ. CDR3 in DNA: TGCGCCAGCAGCTCAAGTAGCTCCTACAATGAGCAGTTCTTC. This encodes CASSSSSSYNEQFF.

The rearrangement joins TRBV15 to TRBJ1-3; 8 bases map to TRBD1. The germline V gene has CDR1 LNHNV and CDR2 YYDKDF (reference sequence). The CDR3 sequence is 16 residues long. Trimming at V came to 4 bases and at J to 2 bases, leaving 7 bases not matched to a gene. The CDR3 DNA sequence: TGTGCCACCAGCAACAAGGACAGGGTGGCTGGAAACACCATATATTTT. It specifies CATSNKDRVAGNTIYF.

The V gene is TRBV2, the J gene TRBJ2-7; D is undetermined. Trimming stripped 6 bases from V and 6 bases from J, with 9 bases between. This CDR3 comprises 11 residues. Germline assignment: CDR1 SNHLY and CDR2 FYNNEI. CDR3 DNA: TGTGCCAGCAGCTTAGGCCGCGAGCAGTACTTC. It is translated as CASSLGREQYF.

The rearrangement joins TRBV10-3 to TRBJ2-1; 9 bases line up with TRBD2. CDR1 is ENHRY, CDR2 SYGVKD, per germline. The CDR3 sequence is 19 residues long. The ends lost 6 bases at V and 3 bases at J; junction bases unmatched: 18. The CDR3 loop reads CAISTQQGLAGRLYNEQFF. DNA for the CDR3: TGTGCCATCAGCACACAACAGGGGCTAGCGGGGAGACTCTACAATGAGCAGTTCTTC.

This clone was found a few times. The chain joins TRBV5-8 to TRBJ2-5; TRBD1 aligns across 7 bases. The CDR3 contains 13 residues. Germline CDR1 SGHTS, CDR2 YDEGEE. The junction had 6 bases not matched to a gene; V was cut back by 5 bases and J by 5 bases. CDR3 nucleotide sequence: TGTGCCAGCAGTAGACAGGGCGGGGAGACCCAGTACTTC. Protein sequence: CASSRQGGETQYF.

The rearrangement links TRBV6-1 to TRBJ2-1, with D possibly called TRBD1 or TRBD2 (5 bases each). Trimming shortened V by 3 bases and J by 1 base, and 13 bases separated the two germline ends. This CDR3 comprises 16 residues. Looked up from germline, CDR1 is MNHNS and CDR2 is SASEGT. CDR3 nucleotides: TGTGCCAGCAGTGAGCCCGGGGCCCTATCCTACAATGAGCAGTTCTTC. Its translation: CASSEPGALSYNEQFF.

This clone was observed a handful of times. V is TRBV7-9 and J is TRBJ2-1, with D unclear. The CDR3 has 14 amino acids. The V end lost 2 bases, the J end lost 8 bases, and 13 bases lay between the germline ends. The germline CDR1 and CDR2 sequences are SEHNR and FQNEAQ (reference sequence). CDR3 in amino acids: CASSLMSSFDEQFF. The CDR3 region has the DNA TGTGCCAGCAGCTTAATGTCTAGTTTCGATGAGCAGTTCTTC.

This sequence joins TRBV6-1 and TRBJ1-5, with TRBD1 as a possible D gene (5 bases). Per the germline V gene, CDR1 is MNHNS and CDR2 is SASEGT. CDR3 size: 15 residues. V lost 5 bases and J lost 2, with 13 bases in between. CDR3 nucleotide sequence: TGTGCCAGCAGTACCCGGGACGTTGGCAATCAGCCCCAGCATTTT. Its translation: CASSTRDVGNQPQHF.

The rearrangement links TRBV7-2 to TRBJ2-2, with 8 bases that match TRBD2. Germline V gives CDR1 SGHTA, CDR2 FQGNSA. CDR3 length: 15 amino acids. Losses at the gene ends were 5 bases for V and 1 base for J; bases not matched to a gene: 3. CDR3 amino acids: CASSQAGENTGELFF. The CDR3 DNA reads TGTGCCAGCAGCCAAGCGGGAGAGAACACCGGGGAGCTGTTTTTT.

This clone was found a few times. This chain links TRBV29-1 with TRBJ2-7, with TRBD1 matching 10 bases. V lost 1 base, J lost 4 bases, and 7 bases stayed unmatched. There are 15 residues in the CDR3. The V gene's germline CDR1 is SQVTM and CDR2 ANQGSEA. This CDR3 reads CSVEGVRDRGYEQYF. The CDR3 DNA follows: TGCAGCGTTGAAGGTGTCCGGGACAGGGGTTACGAGCAGTACTTC.